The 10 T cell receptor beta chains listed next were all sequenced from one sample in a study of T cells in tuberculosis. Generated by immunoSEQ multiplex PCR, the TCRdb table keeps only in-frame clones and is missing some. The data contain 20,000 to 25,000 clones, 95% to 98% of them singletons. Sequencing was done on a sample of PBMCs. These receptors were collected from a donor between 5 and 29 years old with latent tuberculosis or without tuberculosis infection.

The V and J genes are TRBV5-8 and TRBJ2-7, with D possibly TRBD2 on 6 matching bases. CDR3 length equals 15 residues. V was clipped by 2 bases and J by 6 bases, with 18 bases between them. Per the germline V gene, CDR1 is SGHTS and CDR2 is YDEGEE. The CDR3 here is CASSFPGLDLSEQYF. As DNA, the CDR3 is TGTGCCAGCAGCTTTCCGGGACTGGACCTGAGCGAGCAGTACTTC.

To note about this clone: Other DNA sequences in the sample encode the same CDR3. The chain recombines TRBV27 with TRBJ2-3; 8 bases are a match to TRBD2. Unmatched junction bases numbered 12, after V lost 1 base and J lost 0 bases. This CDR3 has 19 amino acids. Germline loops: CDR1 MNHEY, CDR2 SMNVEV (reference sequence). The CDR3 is CASSLFRLAQTASTDTQYF. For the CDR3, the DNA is TGTGCCAGCAGTTTATTCCGACTAGCGCAAACCGCTAGCACAGATACGCAGTATTTT.

The CDR3 sequence is CATRYGASGSDTQYF. CDR3 in DNA: TGTGCCACCCGATACGGCGCTAGCGGTTCAGATACGCAGTATTTT. The V call is TRBV27, the J call TRBJ2-3, with 7 positions matching TRBD2. Germline assignment: CDR1 MNHEY and CDR2 SMNVEV (reference sequence). The CDR3 totals 15 residues. With V trimmed by 10 bases and J by 4 bases, 14 bases remained unmatched.

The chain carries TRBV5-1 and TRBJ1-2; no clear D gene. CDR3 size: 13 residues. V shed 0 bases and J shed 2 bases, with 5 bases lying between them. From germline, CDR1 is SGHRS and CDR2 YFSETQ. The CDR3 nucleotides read TGCGCCAGCAGCTTGGCGGTAAACTATGGCTACACCTTC. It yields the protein CASSLAVNYGYTF.

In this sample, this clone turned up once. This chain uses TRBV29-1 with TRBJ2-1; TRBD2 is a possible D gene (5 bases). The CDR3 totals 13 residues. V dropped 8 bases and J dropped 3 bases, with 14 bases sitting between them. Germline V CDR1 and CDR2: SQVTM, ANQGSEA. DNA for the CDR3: TGCAGCTCCGAGCGGCTAAGCTACAATGAGCAGTTCTTC. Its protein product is CSSERLSYNEQFF.

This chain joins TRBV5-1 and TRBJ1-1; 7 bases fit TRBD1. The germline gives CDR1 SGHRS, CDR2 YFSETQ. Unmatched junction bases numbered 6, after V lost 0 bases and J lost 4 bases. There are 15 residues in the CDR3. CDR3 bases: TGCGCCAGCAGCTTGGCCGGGCGGACAGGCACTGAAGCTTTCTTT. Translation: CASSLAGRTGTEAFF.

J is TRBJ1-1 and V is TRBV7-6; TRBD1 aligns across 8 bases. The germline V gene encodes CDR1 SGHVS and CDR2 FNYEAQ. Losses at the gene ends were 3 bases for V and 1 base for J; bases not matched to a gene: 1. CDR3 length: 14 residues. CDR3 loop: CASSFGTGNTEAFF. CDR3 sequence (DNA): TGTGCCAGCAGCTTCGGGACAGGGAACACTGAAGCTTTCTTT.

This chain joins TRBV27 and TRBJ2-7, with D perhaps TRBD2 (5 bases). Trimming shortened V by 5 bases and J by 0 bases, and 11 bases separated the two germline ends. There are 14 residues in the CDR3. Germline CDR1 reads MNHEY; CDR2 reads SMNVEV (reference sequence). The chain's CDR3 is CASSPRESSYEQYF. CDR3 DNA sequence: TGTGCCAGCAGTCCACGGGAAAGCTCCTACGAGCAGTACTTC.

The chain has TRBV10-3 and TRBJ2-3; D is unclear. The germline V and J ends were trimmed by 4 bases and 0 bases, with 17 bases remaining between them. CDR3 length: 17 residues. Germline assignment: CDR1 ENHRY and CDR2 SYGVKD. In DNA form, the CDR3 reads TGTGCCATCAGTGGTTACAACGCGGCAGCTAGCACAGATACGCAGTATTTT. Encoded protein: CAISGYNAAASTDTQYF.

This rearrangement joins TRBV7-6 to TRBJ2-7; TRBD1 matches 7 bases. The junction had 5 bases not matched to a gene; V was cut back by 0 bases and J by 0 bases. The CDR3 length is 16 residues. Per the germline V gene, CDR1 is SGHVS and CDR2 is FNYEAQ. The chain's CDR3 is CASSLAWAGGSYEQYF. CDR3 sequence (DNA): TGTGCCAGCAGCTTAGCCTGGGCAGGGGGCTCCTACGAGCAGTACTTC. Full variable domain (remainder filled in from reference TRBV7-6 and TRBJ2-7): GAGVSQSPRYKVTKRGQDVALRCDPISGHVSLYWYRQALGQGPEFLTYFNYEAQQDKSGLPNDRFSAERPEGSISTLTIQRTEQRDSAMYRCASSLAWAGGSYEQYFGPGTRLTVT.